This T cell receptor beta chain was retrieved from a study of cytomegalovirus exposure and HLA in healthy donors. This clone occurred many times. Its antigen is currently unknown. The PCR ran on 60 Vbeta and 13 Jbeta primers. Generated by immunoSEQ multiplex PCR, the TCRdb table keeps only in-frame clones and is missing some. Of 93,000 or so clones listed, roughly 80% are singletons. Study-level points and caveats: In a later analysis, TCR beta V- and J-gene trimming was associated with a missense DCLRE1C variant. There were several of the most significant clusters that appeared linked to common viral pathogens in a later analysis. Despite most TCR sequences being rare, some public TCRs occurred in many donors.

CDR1 and CDR2 (germline): MGHDK, SYGVNS. There are 18 residues in the CDR3. Trimming at V came to 10 bases and at J to 2 bases, leaving 18 bases not matched to a gene. The source of this sequence is a man between 45 and 60 years old in good health and CMV-seropositive. The sequencing sample was made of PBMCs. The J gene is TRBJ2-2, the V gene TRBV25-1; 8 nucleotides line up with TRBD1. The DNA for the CDR3 is TGTGCCATCCGCCGAAGGACAGGGTGTCCCAGTAACACCGGGGAGCTGTTTTTT. It codes for CAIRRRTGCPSNTGELFF.